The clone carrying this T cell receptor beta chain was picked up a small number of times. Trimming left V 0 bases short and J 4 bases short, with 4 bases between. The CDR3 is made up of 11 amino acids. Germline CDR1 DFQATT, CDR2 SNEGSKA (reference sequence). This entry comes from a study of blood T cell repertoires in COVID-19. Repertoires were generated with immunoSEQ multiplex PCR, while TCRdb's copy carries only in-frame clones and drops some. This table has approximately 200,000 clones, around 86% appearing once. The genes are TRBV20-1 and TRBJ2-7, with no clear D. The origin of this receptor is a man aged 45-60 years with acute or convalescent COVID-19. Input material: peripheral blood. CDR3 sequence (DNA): TGCAGTGCTAGAGATCAGTACGAGCAGTACTTC. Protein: CSARDQYEQYF.